This TCR beta chain was sequenced in a study of graft-versus-host responses after intestinal transplantation (TCRdb year 2021). For context, the study as a whole: Recipients received multivisceral, liver-intestinal, or isolated intestinal transplants. Anti-thymocyte globulin induction was given to all recipients, followed by maintenance tacrolimus and steroids for two to four years. Alloreactive clones were identified by sequencing pre-transplant mixed lymphocyte reaction products and comparing them with unstimulated pre-transplant donor and recipient T cells. After intestinal transplantation, graft-versus-host and host-versus-graft alloreactive T cell clones were followed in the graft, circulation and bone marrow using bulk TCR-beta CDR3 sequencing. Donor T cell macrochimerism was defined as a peak of at least 4% donor T cells among recipient peripheral blood mononuclear cells. The cohort enrolled 20 to 30 intestinal transplant recipients, one of whom was a retransplant, and a few patients without pretransplant specimens were excluded. Rather than being sequenced by the commercial service, samples from a few later patients were sequenced in-house on an Illumina MiSeq and processed with MiXCR.

The germline V gene supplies CDR1 KGHSH and CDR2 LQKENI. The cysteine opens and the phenylalanine closes a CDR3 of 13 amino acids. The only DNA kept is the CDR3, 39 bases in frame from the first base. V is reduced by 4 bases and J by 2 bases, leaving a spacing of 7 bases between them. Study-wide findings and limitations: Patients with donor T cell macrochimerism had high GvH to HvG T cell clonal ratios in their allografts. GvH clones were detected in recipient bone marrow, and some of these GvH clones were observed earlier in ileal mucosa or blood, consistent with an intestinal mucosal origin. Conclusions were limited by the relatively low number and heterogeneity of intestinal transplant patients. Early after transplant, declines in HvG clones were associated with peak levels of circulating GvH clones.

A remark on this clone: Its antigen has not been determined. Per-base quality was not reported, and no clone a single base away is much larger than it.

Library creation used the immunoSEQ multiplex PCR assay. For most patients, genomic DNA was subjected to high-throughput TCR-beta CDR3 sequencing by Adaptive Biotechnologies. In the paper's pipeline: TCR sequencing data were retrieved from Adaptive's ImmunoSEQ software for 15 to 20 patients, whereas three other patients were processed with MiXCR and VDJtools. CDR3 nucleotide sequences shared between donor and recipient were removed because their origin could not be assigned. Alloreactive clones required at least 2-fold expansion over unstimulated cells and minimum CFSE-low frequency of 0.002% (template counts) or 0.001% (read counts). Clones detected in sequenced pre-transplant spleen, lymph node, or MLR CFSE-low populations of the donor or recipient were defined as mappable. The cumulative frequency of alloreactive clones was calculated as a percentage of all sequences, weighted by copy number. The immuneACCESS repertoire file appears here via TCRdb, limited to in-frame rearrangements. These files lack a portion of the clones; in checked studies, under half of the deficit traces to unresolved V genes, and the cause of the others is not known. Clonal size and the V and J genes are those of that table, whereas D and trimming came from the DNA. This sample has 35,000 to 40,000 clones in its table, and about 85% of those were observed once. The ten largest make up approximately 19% of the sample.

Intraepithelial and lamina propria lymphocytes were isolated from graft specimens using dithiothreitol, EDTA incubations and collagenase D digestion. Bulk TCR-beta sequencing was performed on serial intestinal graft biopsy specimens collected as late as 600 days after transplant. The chain couples TRBV18 to TRBJ2-3; the D gene assignment is ambiguous. The receptor comes from a human patient who received an intestinal transplant, so some T cells may come from the graft donor. The input for sequencing was ileum tissue, taken around 200 days after intestinal transplant. The CDR3 reads CASSRHSTDTQYF. The DNA is TGTGCCAGCTCACGACATTCCACAGATACGCAGTATTTT.